The 30 T cell receptor beta chains given below trace back to one sample, sequenced in a study of technical replicates of blood from a few donors. Only in-frame clones appear in the TCRdb table, and some are missing; sequencing was by immunoSEQ multiplex PCR. The sample shows just over 95,000 clones, over 85% of them seen only once. Input material: T cells isolated from PBMCs. The receptor set was obtained from a human donor in good health.

The chain has TRBV27 and TRBJ1-4; 10 nucleotides align to TRBD1. V lost 2 bases to trimming and J lost 10 bases; unmatched junction nucleotides: 4. Germline assignment: CDR1 MNHEY and CDR2 SMNVEV (reference sequence). The CDR3 contains 14 residues. CDR3 DNA sequence: TGTGCCAGCAGTTTAGCCGGGACAGGGGCAAAACTGTTTTTT. Translating it yields CASSLAGTGAKLFF.

The gene calls are TRBV30 and TRBJ2-7; 7 bases fit TRBD1. The germline gives CDR1 GTSNPN, CDR2 SVGIG (reference sequence). The CDR3 sequence is 14 residues long. V was clipped by 5 bases and J by 0 bases; unmatched bases: 7. The chain's CDR3 is CAWGGQWSSYEQYF. CDR3 DNA sequence: TGTGCCTGGGGGGGACAGTGGAGCTCCTACGAGCAGTACTTC.

The chain employs TRBV13 and TRBJ2-7, with 11 bases that match TRBD1. The junction had 5 bases not matched to a gene; V was cut back by 6 bases and J by 4 bases. Per germline, CDR1 PRHDT and CDR2 FYEKMQ (reference sequence). The length of the CDR3 is 14 residues. The CDR3 sequence: CASRRTGGRYEQYF. CDR3 bases: TGTGCCAGCAGGAGGACAGGGGGCCGATACGAGCAGTACTTC. Complete variable domain (other parts from reference TRBV13 and TRBJ2-7): AAGVIQSPRHLIKEKRETATLKCYPIPRHDTVYWYQQGPGQDPQFLISFYEKMQSDKGSIPDRFSAQQFSDYHSELNMSSLELGDSALYFCASRRTGGRYEQYFGPGTRLTVT.

The J gene is TRBJ2-3, the V gene TRBV7-3; 9 nucleotides agree with TRBD2. The V gene's germline CDR1 is SGHTA and CDR2 FQGTGA. Losses at the gene ends were 6 bases for V and 2 bases for J; bases not matched to a gene: 6. CDR3 length: 15 residues. The CDR3 coding sequence is TGTGCCAGCAGTCCCCTAGCGGGGTACACAGATACGCAGTATTTT. Translation gives CASSPLAGYTDTQYF.

This chain connects TRBV5-1 to TRBJ2-5; TRBD1 matches at 10 bases. Per the germline V gene, CDR1 is SGHRS and CDR2 is YFSETQ. This CDR3 comprises 13 residues. The V gene end was trimmed by 9 bases and the J gene end by 2 bases; junction bases not matched to a gene: 4. The CDR3 region is CATGQGQQETQYF. CDR3 DNA sequence: TGCGCCACGGGACAGGGGCAGCAAGAGACCCAGTACTTC.

The chain uses TRBV29-1 and TRBJ2-7; TRBD1 agrees at 9 bases. CDR1 and CDR2 (germline): SQVTM, ANQGSEA. Trimming took 4 bases from V and 5 from J; bases not matched to a gene: 12. CDR3 length: 15 amino acids. The CDR3 DNA sequence: TGCAGCGTTGCCAACAGGGGGCCGTCCTTGGACGAGCAGTACTTC. It specifies CSVANRGPSLDEQYF.

The rearrangement uses TRBV25-1 and TRBJ2-1; a possible D gene is TRBD2 (5 bases). Trimming stripped 1 base from V and 0 bases from J, with 10 bases between. Germline V CDR1 and CDR2: MGHDK, SYGVNS. CDR3 length: 16 residues. The DNA for the CDR3 is TGTGCCAGCAGTGAATGGGCGGGCAGCTCCTACAATGAGCAGTTCTTC. Amino acids: CASSEWAGSSYNEQFF.

The chain joins TRBV29-1 to TRBJ1-1; D remains unclear. The CDR3 is made up of 10 amino acids. CDR1 is SQVTM, CDR2 ANQGSEA, per germline. Trimming cost V 8 bases and J 4 bases, with 8 bases left between them. The CDR3 is CSIRGTEAFF. The DNA for the CDR3 is TGCAGCATACGCGGCACTGAAGCTTTCTTT.

V usage is TRBV19 and J usage is TRBJ2-1; TRBD2 aligns across 12 bases. The germline CDR1 and CDR2 sequences are LNHDA and SQIVND (reference sequence). The V and J ends lost 6 bases and 4 bases, in that order; junction bases with no gene match: 7. This CDR3 is 16 amino acids long. The CDR3 loop reads CASSFRTSGVYNEQFF. The CDR3, as DNA: TGTGCCAGTAGCTTCAGGACTAGCGGGGTGTACAATGAGCAGTTCTTC. The full variable domain, completed using reference TRBV19 and TRBJ2-1, is DGGITQSPKYLFRKEGQNVTLSCEQNLNHDAMYWYRQDPGQGLRLIYYSQIVNDFQKGDIAEGYSVSREKKESFPLTVTSAQKNPTAFYLCASSFRTSGVYNEQFFGPGTRLTVL.

The chain has TRBV7-8 and TRBJ1-5; 9 bases fit TRBD1. The V segment lost 2 bases and the J segment 6 bases; nucleotides outside the gene matches: 8. There are 16 residues in the CDR3. Germline lookup yields CDR1 SGHVS and CDR2 FQNEAQ. CDR3 protein: CASSLTPPDRGQPQHF. The CDR3 bases are TGTGCCAGCAGCTTAACCCCACCGGACAGGGGTCAGCCCCAGCATTTT.

This sequence joins TRBV7-9 and TRBJ1-3; the D is unclear. CDR1 is SEHNR and CDR2 is FQNEAQ in the germline V gene (reference sequence). The CDR3 is 14 residues long. Trimming removed 1 base from V and 4 bases from J, with 8 bases in between. CDR3 protein: CASSLGQEGNTIYF. The CDR3 DNA reads TGTGCCAGCAGCTTAGGGCAGGAAGGAAACACCATATATTTT.

This chain uses TRBV7-9 with TRBJ1-1, with 10 bases that match TRBD1. The CDR3 is made up of 15 amino acids. The V segment lost 5 bases and the J segment 4 bases; nucleotides outside the gene matches: 7. CDR1 SEHNR and CDR2 FQNEAQ come from the germline V gene (reference sequence). The CDR3 region is CASSTRQGARTEAFF. The CDR3 DNA reads as TGTGCCAGCAGCACACGACAGGGGGCTCGCACTGAAGCTTTCTTT.

The V call is TRBV4-2, the J call TRBJ1-1, with D perhaps matching TRBD1 (5 bases). Deletions cut 0 bases from V and 1 base from J, with 9 bases between. The germline V gene has CDR1 LGHNA and CDR2 YNFKEQ. The CDR3 length is 15 residues. The CDR3 nucleotides read TGTGCCAGCAGCCAAGAGGAGGGGAAGAACACTGAAGCTTTCTTT. It specifies CASSQEEGKNTEAFF.

This chain links TRBV7-9 with TRBJ1-1; the D is unclear. The CDR3 is 15 residues long. Germline-derived CDR1 and CDR2 are SEHNR and FQNEAQ (reference sequence). The germline V and J ends were trimmed by 4 bases and 3 bases, with 15 bases remaining between them. The CDR3 loop is CASSSGSTGYTEAFF. In DNA form, the CDR3 reads TGTGCCAGCAGCTCCGGGTCGACGGGGTACACTGAAGCTTTCTTT.

The chain combines TRBV7-8 with TRBJ2-1, with 10 bases lining up with TRBD1. This CDR3 is built from 12 residues. Looked up from germline, CDR1 is SGHVS and CDR2 is FQNEAQ. J lost 12 bases, V lost 4 bases, and 3 bases had no gene match. CDR3 coding DNA: TGTGCCAGCAGCTGGACAGGGGGATTGCAGTTCTTC. Protein product: CASSWTGGLQFF.

The rearrangement links TRBV9 to TRBJ2-1, with 14 positions matching TRBD2. J lost 2 bases, V lost 3 bases, and 7 bases had no gene match. This CDR3 is 18 amino acids long. Germline V gene sequence: CDR1 SGDLS, CDR2 YYNGEE. CDR3 coding DNA: TGTGCCAGCAGCGAACCCGGACTAGCGGGAGGCACCTACAATGAGCAGTTCTTC. Its protein is CASSEPGLAGGTYNEQFF.

This chain links TRBV5-6 with TRBJ1-1, with D perhaps matching TRBD1 (6 bases). Germline lookup yields CDR1 SGHDT and CDR2 YYEEEE. The V and J ends lost 0 bases and 4 bases respectively, with 10 bases between them. The CDR3 has 14 residues. The CDR3 region is CASSLEQGFTEAFF. The CDR3 DNA reads TGTGCCAGCAGCTTGGAGCAGGGGTTCACTGAAGCTTTCTTT.

The chain links TRBV28 to TRBJ2-7; D perhaps matches TRBD1 (6 bases). CDR1 and CDR2 from the germline V gene are MDHEN and SYDVKM. V gave up 7 bases and J gave up 5 bases, with 12 bases separating them. This CDR3 contains 12 residues. CDR3 sequence: CASTGQNDEQYF. The CDR3 coding sequence is TGTGCCAGCACCGGACAGAACGACGAGCAGTACTTC.

This clone has a single count. The chain is built from TRBV30 and TRBJ2-2, with D possibly TRBD2 on 5 matching bases. V was cut by 5 bases and J by 0 bases, with 10 bases left in between. The CDR3 is made up of 14 amino acids. Germline V lookup: CDR1 GTSNPN, CDR2 SVGIG (reference sequence). CDR3 DNA sequence: TGTGCCTGGGGAATAGCGTCGAACACCGGGGAGCTGTTTTTT. Amino acid sequence: CAWGIASNTGELFF.

The chain couples TRBV9 to TRBJ2-7, with D perhaps TRBD2 (5 bases). The CDR3 loop spans 13 amino acids. Germline CDR1 SGDLS, CDR2 YYNGEE. V lost 2 bases and J 4 bases, leaving 10 bases between the germline ends. In DNA, the CDR3 is TGTGCCAGCAGCGTCGGGGAGATGTACGAGCAGTACTTC. This translates into CASSVGEMYEQYF. The whole variable domain, remainder taken from reference TRBV9 and TRBJ2-7, is DSGVTQTPKHLITATGQRVTLRCSPRSGDLSVYWYQQSLDQGLQFLIQYYNGEERAKGNILERFSAQQFPDLHSELNLSSLELGDSALYFCASSVGEMYEQYFGPGTRLTVT.

CDR3 loop: CASSPPGLAWSTDTQYF. The CDR3 DNA reads as TGTGCCAGCTCACCACCGGGACTAGCGTGGAGCACAGATACGCAGTATTTT. The chain combines TRBV18 with TRBJ2-3; 10 bases match TRBD2. In germline, CDR1 is KGHSH, CDR2 LQKENI. J gave up 0 bases and V 0 bases, and 3 bases lay outside the gene matches. The CDR3 covers 17 residues.

The CDR3 DNA follows: TGTGCCAGTAGTATAGCAGCGGGAGGGCCGAGCACAGATACGCAGTATTTT. Its translation is CASSIAAGGPSTDTQYF. This chain links TRBV19 with TRBJ2-3; TRBD2 matches 10 bases. The CDR3 extends over 17 amino acids. V shed 1 base and J 0 bases; nucleotides not matched to a gene: 4. Germline CDR1 LNHDA, CDR2 SQIVND (reference sequence).

This chain connects TRBV7-9 to TRBJ2-7, with D perhaps TRBD1 (5 bases). The V and J ends lost 5 bases and 2 bases respectively, with 13 bases between them. This CDR3 spans 14 amino acids. Looked up from germline, CDR1 is SEHNR and CDR2 is FQNEAQ (reference sequence). This CDR3 is CASSPRTLPYEQYF. CDR3 sequence (DNA): TGTGCCAGCAGCCCTCGGACATTACCCTACGAGCAGTACTTC.

The chain joins TRBV7-8 to TRBJ2-7; D is possibly TRBD2 (5 bases). The CDR3 covers 14 residues. Trimming cost V 5 bases and J 0 bases, with 11 bases left between them. The V gene's germline CDR1 is SGHVS and CDR2 FQNEAQ. CDR3 sequence: CASSVMGSSYEQYF. CDR3 bases: TGTGCCAGCAGCGTCATGGGGAGCTCCTACGAGCAGTACTTC.

V and J are TRBV6-5 and TRBJ2-7, with 8 bases identical to TRBD1. The CDR3 is 15 amino acids. After removal of 0 bases from V and 9 bases from J, the junction contained 10 bases not matched to a gene. Per the germline V gene, CDR1 is MNHEY and CDR2 is SVGAGI. The CDR3: CASSYSRTGSEGQYF. For the CDR3, the DNA is TGTGCCAGCAGTTACTCAAGGACAGGGTCCGAAGGGCAGTACTTC.

The V gene is TRBV29-1, the J gene TRBJ1-1, with D tentatively TRBD1 (6 bases). The germline V and J ends were trimmed by 5 bases and 5 bases, with 12 bases remaining between them. CDR1 is SQVTM and CDR2 is ANQGSEA in the germline V gene. The length of the CDR3 is 12 residues. The DNA for the CDR3 is TGCAGCGTTCTATACAGGGAAACTGAAGCTTTCTTT. Its translation is CSVLYRETEAFF. The whole variable domain, filled in from reference TRBV29-1 and TRBJ1-1, reads SAVISQKPSRDICQRGTSLTIQCQVDSQVTMMFWYRQQPGQSLTLIATANQGSEATYESGFVIDKFPISRPNLTFSTLTVSNMSPEDSSIYLCSVLYRETEAFFGQGTRLTVV.

The chain couples TRBV9 to TRBJ2-2, with D unclear. Germline CDR1 and CDR2: SGDLS and YYNGEE. The CDR3 is 14 residues long. V was clipped by 2 bases and J by 4 bases, with 9 bases between them. As DNA, the CDR3 is TGTGCCAGCAGCGTCGCGCGGATCACCGGGGAGCTGTTTTTT. Encoded protein: CASSVARITGELFF.

The chain joins TRBV7-3 to TRBJ2-7; TRBD2 agrees at 14 bases. Per the germline V gene, CDR1 is SGHTA and CDR2 is FQGTGA. The CDR3 length is 14 residues. The trim removed 6 bases at V and 9 bases at J, leaving 7 bases unmatched. The CDR3 here is CASSPGLAGERQYF. The CDR3 DNA sequence: TGTGCCAGCAGTCCGGGACTAGCGGGAGAAAGGCAGTACTTC.

In this sample, this clone turned up once. This sequence joins TRBV15 and TRBJ2-1, with D possibly matching TRBD2 (5 bases). V was trimmed by 1 base and J by 7 bases, leaving 11 bases between them. The CDR3 length is 14 residues. Germline V gives CDR1 LNHNV, CDR2 YYDKDF (reference sequence). The CDR3 DNA is TGTGCCACCAGCAGAGGGGGAGAGAAAAATGAGCAGTTCTTC. This gives the protein CATSRGGEKNEQFF.

The genes are TRBV18 and TRBJ1-2; D possibly corresponds to TRBD1 (5 bases). V lost 6 bases and J lost 4, with 9 bases in between. The CDR3 is 12 residues long. Germline V gene sequence: CDR1 KGHSH, CDR2 LQKENI. CDR3 sequence: CASSHDSYGYTF. The CDR3 DNA sequence: TGTGCCAGCTCCCATGACAGCTATGGCTACACCTTC.